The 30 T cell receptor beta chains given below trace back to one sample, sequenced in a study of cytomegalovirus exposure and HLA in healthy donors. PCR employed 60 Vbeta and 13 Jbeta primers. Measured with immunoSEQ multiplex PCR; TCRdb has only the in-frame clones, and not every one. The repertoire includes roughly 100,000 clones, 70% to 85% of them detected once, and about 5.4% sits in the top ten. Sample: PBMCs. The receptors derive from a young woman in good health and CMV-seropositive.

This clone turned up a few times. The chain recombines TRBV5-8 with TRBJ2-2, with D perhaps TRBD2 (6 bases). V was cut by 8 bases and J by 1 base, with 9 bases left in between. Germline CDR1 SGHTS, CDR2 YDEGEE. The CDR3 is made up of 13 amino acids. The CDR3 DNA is TGTGCCAGGAGGGGACTGAACACCGGGGAGCTGTTTTTT. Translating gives CARRGLNTGELFF.

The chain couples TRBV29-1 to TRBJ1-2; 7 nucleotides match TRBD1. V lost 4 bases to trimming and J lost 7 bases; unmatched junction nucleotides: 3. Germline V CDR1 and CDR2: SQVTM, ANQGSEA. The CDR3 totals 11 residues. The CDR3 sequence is CSVGTGLGYTF. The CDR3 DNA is TGCAGCGTTGGGACAGGTCTTGGCTACACCTTC.

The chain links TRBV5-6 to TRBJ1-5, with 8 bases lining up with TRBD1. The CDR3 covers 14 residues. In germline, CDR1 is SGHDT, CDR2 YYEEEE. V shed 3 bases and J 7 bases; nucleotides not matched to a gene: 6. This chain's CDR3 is CASSYRDRNQPQHF. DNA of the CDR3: TGTGCCAGCAGCTACCGGGACAGGAACCAGCCCCAGCATTTT.

The CDR3 loop is CASTLGRGLGEQFF. The CDR3 nucleotides are TGTGCCAGCACCCTGGGTAGGGGGCTGGGTGAGCAGTTCTTC. This rearrangement joins TRBV27 to TRBJ2-1; TRBD1 matches 7 bases. V lost 7 bases to trimming and J lost 9 bases; unmatched junction nucleotides: 12. Germline V gene lookup returns CDR1 MNHEY and CDR2 SMNVEV (reference sequence). The CDR3 sequence is 14 residues long.

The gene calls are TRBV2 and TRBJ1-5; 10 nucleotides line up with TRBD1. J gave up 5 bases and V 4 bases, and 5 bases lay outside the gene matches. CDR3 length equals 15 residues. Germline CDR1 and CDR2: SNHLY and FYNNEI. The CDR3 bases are TGTGCCAGCAGTGGGCGGACAGGGGGGGATCAGCCCCAGCATTTT. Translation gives CASSGRTGGDQPQHF.

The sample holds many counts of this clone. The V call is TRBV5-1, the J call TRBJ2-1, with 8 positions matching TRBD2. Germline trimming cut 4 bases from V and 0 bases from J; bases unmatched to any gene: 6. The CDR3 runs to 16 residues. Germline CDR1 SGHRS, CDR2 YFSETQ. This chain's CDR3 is CASSRLSGSSYNEQFF. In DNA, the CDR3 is TGCGCCAGCAGCCGGCTCAGCGGGAGCTCCTACAATGAGCAGTTCTTC.

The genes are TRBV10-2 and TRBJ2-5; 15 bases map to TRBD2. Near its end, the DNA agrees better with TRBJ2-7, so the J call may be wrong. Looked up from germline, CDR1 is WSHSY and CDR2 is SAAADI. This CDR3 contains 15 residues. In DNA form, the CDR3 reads TGCGCCAGCTCCGGACTAGCGGGAGGGCCGGGCGAGCAGTACTTC. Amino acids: CASSGLAGGPGEQYF.

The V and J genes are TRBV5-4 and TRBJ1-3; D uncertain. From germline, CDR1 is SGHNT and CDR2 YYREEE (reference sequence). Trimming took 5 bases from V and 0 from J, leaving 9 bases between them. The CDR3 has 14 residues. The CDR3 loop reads CASRGDNSGNTIYF. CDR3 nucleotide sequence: TGTGCCAGCAGGGGAGACAACTCTGGAAACACCATATATTTT.

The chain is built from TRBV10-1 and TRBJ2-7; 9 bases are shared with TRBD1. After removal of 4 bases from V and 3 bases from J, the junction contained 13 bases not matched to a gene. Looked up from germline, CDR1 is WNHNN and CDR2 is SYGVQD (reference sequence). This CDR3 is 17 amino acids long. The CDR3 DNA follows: TGCGCCAGCAGTGCCATCAACTCACGGGACAGGGACTACGAGCAGTACTTC. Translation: CASSAINSRDRDYEQYF.

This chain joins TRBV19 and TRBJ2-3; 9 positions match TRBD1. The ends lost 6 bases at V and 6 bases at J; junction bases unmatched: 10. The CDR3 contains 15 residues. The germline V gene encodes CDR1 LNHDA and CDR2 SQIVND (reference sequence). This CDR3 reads CASRTGTGFDDTQYF. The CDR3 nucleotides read TGTGCCAGTAGAACCGGGACAGGGTTCGATGATACGCAGTATTTT.

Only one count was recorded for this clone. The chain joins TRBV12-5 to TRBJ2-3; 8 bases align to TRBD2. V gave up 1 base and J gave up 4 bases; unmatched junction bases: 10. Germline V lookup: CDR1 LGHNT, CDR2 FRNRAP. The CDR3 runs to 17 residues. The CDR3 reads CASGLALISGSSDTQYF. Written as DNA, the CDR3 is TGTGCTAGTGGTTTGGCCTTAATAAGCGGGAGCTCAGATACGCAGTATTTT.

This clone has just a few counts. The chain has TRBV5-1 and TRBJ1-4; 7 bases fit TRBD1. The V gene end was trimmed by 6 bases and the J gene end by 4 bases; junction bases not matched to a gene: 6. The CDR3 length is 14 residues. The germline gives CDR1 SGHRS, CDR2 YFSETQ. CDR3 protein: CASKLPGGNEKLFF. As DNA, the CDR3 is TGCGCCAGCAAGTTACCAGGGGGTAATGAAAAACTGTTTTTT.

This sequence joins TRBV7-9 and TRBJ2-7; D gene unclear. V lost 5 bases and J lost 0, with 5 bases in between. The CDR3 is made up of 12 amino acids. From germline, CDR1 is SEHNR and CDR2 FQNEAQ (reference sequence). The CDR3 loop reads CASSPSSYEQYF. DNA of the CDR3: TGTGCCAGCAGCCCGAGCTCCTACGAGCAGTACTTC.

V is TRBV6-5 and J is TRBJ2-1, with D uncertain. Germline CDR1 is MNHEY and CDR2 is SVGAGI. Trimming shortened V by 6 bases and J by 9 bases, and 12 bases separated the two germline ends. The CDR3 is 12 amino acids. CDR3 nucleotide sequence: TGTGCCAGCAGGAAAGCGTCTCTTGAGCAGTTCTTC. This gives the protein CASRKASLEQFF.

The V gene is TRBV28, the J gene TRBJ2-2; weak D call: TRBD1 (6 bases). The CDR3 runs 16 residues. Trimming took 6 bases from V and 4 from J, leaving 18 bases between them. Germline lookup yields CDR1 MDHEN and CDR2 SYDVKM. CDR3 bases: TGTGCCAGCAGCCCTACACCGGGACAAGTCACCGGGGAGCTGTTTTTT. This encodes CASSPTPGQVTGELFF.

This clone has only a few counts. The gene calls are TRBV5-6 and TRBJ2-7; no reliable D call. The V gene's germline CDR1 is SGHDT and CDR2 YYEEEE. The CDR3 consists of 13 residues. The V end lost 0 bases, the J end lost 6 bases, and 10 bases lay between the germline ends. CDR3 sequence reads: CASSLGSVSEQYF. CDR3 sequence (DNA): TGTGCCAGCAGCTTGGGATCGGTCTCCGAGCAGTACTTC.

The CDR3 is CASSESGNTGELFF. CDR3 nucleotide sequence: TGTGCCAGCAGTGAATCCGGGAACACCGGGGAGCTGTTTTTT. J is TRBJ2-2 and V is TRBV6-4; D call uncertain. Between the trimmed V and J ends, which lost 3 bases and 1 base, there was a span of 6 bases. Germline-derived CDR1 and CDR2 are MRHNA and SNTAGT. This CDR3 comprises 14 residues.

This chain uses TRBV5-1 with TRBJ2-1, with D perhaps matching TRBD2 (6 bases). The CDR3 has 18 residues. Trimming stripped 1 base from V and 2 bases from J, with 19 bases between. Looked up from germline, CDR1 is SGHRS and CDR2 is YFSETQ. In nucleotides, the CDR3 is TGCGCCAGCAGCTTGTTGGCCAGCGGGCAAAGCACCTACAATGAGCAGTTCTTC. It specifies CASSLLASGQSTYNEQFF.

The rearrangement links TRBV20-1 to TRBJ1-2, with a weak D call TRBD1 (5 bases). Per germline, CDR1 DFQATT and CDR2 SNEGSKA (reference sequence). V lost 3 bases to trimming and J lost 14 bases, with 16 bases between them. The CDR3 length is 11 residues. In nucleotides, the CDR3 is TGCAGTGCTAGTGACGGGCAGGGAGGTACCTTC. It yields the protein CSASDGQGGTF.

The CDR3 DNA is TGTGCCAGCAGCCCGACACCAGGGTCGCAGTATTTT. Amino acids: CASSPTPGSQYF. V usage is TRBV7-8 and J usage is TRBJ2-3; D may be TRBD1 (5 bases). The CDR3 totals 12 residues. The V end lost 5 bases, the J end lost 10 bases, and 13 bases lay between the germline ends. Germline CDR1 is SGHVS and CDR2 is FQNEAQ.

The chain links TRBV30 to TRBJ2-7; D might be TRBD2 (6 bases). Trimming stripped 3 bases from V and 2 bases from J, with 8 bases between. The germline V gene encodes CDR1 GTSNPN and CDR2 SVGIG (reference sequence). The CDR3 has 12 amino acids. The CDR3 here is CAWSGTPYEQYF. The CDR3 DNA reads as TGTGCCTGGAGCGGGACTCCCTACGAGCAGTACTTC.

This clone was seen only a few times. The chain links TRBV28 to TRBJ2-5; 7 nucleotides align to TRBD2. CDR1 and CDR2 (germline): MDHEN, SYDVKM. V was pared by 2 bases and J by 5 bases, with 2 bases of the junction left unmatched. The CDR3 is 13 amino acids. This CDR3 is CASSLTGRETQYF. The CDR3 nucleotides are TGTGCCAGCAGTTTAACCGGGAGGGAGACCCAGTACTTC.

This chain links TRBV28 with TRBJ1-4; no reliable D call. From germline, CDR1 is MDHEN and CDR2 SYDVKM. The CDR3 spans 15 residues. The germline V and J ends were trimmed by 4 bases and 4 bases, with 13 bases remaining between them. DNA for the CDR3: TGTGCCAGCAGTTCCTCCGGGTCCGTTAATGAAAAACTGTTTTTT. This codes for CASSSSGSVNEKLFF. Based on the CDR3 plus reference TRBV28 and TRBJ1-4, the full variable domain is DVKVTQSSRYLVKRTGEKVFLECVQDMDHENMFWYRQDPGLGLRLIYFSYDVKMKEKGDIPEGYSVSREKKERFSLILESASTNQTSMYLCASSSSGSVNEKLFFGSGTQLSVL.

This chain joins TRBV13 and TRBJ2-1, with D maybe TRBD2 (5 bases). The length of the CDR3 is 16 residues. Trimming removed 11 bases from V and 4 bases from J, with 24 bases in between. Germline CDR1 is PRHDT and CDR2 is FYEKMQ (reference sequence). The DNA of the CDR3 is TGTGCCTCAGCCATTCGGGGAGTAGCGTATTACAATGAGCAGTTCTTC. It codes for CASAIRGVAYYNEQFF. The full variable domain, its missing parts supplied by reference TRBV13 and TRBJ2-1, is AAGVIQSPRHLIKEKRETATLKCYPIPRHDTVYWYQQGPGQDPQFLISFYEKMQSDKGSIPDRFSAQQFSDYHSELNMSSLELGDSALYFCASAIRGVAYYNEQFFGPGTRLTVL.

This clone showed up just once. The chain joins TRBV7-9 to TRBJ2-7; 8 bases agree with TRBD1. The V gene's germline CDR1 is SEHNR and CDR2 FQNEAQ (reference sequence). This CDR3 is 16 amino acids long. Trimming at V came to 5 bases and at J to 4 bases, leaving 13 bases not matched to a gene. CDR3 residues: CASSQTGQGGHYEQYF. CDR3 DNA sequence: TGTGCCAGCAGCCAGACCGGACAGGGTGGGCATTACGAGCAGTACTTC.

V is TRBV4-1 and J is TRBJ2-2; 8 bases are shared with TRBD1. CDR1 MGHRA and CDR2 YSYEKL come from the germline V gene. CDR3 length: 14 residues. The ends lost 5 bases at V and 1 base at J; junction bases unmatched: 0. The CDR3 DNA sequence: TGCGCCAGCAGCGACAGGGGGAACACCGGGGAGCTGTTTTTT. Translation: CASSDRGNTGELFF.

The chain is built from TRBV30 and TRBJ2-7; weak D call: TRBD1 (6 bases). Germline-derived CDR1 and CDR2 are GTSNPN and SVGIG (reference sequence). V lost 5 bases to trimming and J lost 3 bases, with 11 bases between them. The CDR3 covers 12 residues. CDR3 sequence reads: CAWSTGNYEQYF. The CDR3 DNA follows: TGTGCCTGGTCTACAGGGAACTACGAGCAGTACTTC.

The chain's CDR3 is CASSYSSGTDTQYF. The DNA for the CDR3 is TGTGCCAGCAGTTACTCTAGTGGCACAGATACGCAGTATTTT. The gene calls are TRBV6-5 and TRBJ2-3; D ambiguous. The CDR3 extends over 14 amino acids. V lost 0 bases, J lost 1 base, and 5 bases lay in between. The V gene's germline CDR1 is MNHEY and CDR2 SVGAGI.

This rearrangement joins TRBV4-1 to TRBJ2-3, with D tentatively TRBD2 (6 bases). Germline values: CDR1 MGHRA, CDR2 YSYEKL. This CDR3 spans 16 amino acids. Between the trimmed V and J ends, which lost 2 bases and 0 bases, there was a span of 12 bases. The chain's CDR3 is CASSQRVGTSTDTQYF. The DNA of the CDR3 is TGCGCCAGCAGCCAAAGGGTGGGGACTAGCACAGATACGCAGTATTTT.

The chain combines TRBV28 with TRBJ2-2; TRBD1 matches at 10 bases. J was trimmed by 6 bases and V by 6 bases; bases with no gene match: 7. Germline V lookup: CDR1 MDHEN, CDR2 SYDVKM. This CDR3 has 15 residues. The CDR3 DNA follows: TGTGCCAGCAGCCTCCGGGACAGGGGCTCCGGGGAGCTGTTTTTT. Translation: CASSLRDRGSGELFF.